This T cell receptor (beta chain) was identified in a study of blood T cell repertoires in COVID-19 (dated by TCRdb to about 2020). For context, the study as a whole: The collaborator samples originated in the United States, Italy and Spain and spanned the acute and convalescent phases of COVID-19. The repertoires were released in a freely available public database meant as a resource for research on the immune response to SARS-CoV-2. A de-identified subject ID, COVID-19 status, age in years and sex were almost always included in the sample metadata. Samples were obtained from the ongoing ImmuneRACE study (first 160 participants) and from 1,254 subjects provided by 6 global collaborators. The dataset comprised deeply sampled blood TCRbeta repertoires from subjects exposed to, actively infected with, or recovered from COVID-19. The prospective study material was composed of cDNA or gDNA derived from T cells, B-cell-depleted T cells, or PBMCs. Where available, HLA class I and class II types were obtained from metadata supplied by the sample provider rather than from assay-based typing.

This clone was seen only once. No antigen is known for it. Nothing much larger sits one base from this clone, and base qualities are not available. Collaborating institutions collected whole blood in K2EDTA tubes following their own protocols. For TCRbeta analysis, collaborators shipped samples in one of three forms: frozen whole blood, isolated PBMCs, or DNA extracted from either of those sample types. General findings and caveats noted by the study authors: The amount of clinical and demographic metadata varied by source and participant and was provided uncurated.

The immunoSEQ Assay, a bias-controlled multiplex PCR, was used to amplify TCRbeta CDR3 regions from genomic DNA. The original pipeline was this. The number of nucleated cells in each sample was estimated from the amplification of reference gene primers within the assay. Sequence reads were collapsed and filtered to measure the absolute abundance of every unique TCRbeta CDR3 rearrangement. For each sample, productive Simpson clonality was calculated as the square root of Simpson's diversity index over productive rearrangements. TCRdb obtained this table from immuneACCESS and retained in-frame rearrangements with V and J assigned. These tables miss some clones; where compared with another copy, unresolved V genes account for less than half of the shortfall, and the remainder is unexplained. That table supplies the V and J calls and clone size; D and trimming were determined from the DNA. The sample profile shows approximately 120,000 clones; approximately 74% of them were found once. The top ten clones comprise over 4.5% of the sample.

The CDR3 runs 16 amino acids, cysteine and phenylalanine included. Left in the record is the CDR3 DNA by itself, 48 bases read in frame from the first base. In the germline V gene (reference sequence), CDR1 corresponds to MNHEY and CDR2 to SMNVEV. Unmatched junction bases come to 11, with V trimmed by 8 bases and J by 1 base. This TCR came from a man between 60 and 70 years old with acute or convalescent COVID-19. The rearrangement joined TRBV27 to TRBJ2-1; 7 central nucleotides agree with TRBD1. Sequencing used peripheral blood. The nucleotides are TGTGCCAGCTGCCCGGGGACAGCCCCTTCCTACAATGAGCAGTTCTTC. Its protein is CASCPGTAPSYNEQFF.